These 16 T cell receptor beta chains were sequenced from one sample in a study of cytomegalovirus exposure and HLA in healthy donors. PCR employed 60 Vbeta and 13 Jbeta primers. Repertoires were generated with immunoSEQ multiplex PCR, while TCRdb's copy carries only in-frame clones and drops some. Of about 170,000 clones in the sample, almost 80% were seen once. The sequencing input was PBMCs. The source is a woman in her 50s in good health and CMV-seropositive.

In its sample, this clone was seen once. The chain joins TRBV19 to TRBJ2-7; tentative D call: TRBD2 (5 bases). Per germline, CDR1 LNHDA and CDR2 SQIVND (reference sequence). V dropped 3 bases and J dropped 6 bases, with 15 bases sitting between them. This CDR3 contains 14 residues. The CDR3 sequence is CASSMPARRGEQYF. CDR3 DNA: TGTGCCAGTAGTATGCCAGCGAGACGGGGCGAGCAGTACTTC.

The sample holds one count of this clone. The V and J genes are TRBV4-1 and TRBJ2-7; TRBD2 agrees at 10 bases. Germline lookup yields CDR1 MGHRA and CDR2 YSYEKL. V lost 1 base and J lost 2; bases outside the gene matches: 5. The CDR3 loop spans 16 amino acids. CDR3 in DNA: TGCGCCAGCAGCCAAGCGACTAGCGGGTCGGCCTACGAGCAGTACTTC. It yields the protein CASSQATSGSAYEQYF.

The chain joins TRBV19 to TRBJ2-3, with 7 bases aligning to TRBD1. The length of the CDR3 is 14 residues. Germline CDR1 reads LNHDA; CDR2 reads SQIVND (reference sequence). With 3 bases clipped from V and 4 bases from J, the junction kept 4 bases outside the gene matches. CDR3 sequence: CASSIGTASDTQYF. DNA of the CDR3: TGTGCCAGTAGTATCGGGACAGCTTCAGATACGCAGTATTTT.

This sequence joins TRBV14 and TRBJ1-1, with TRBD1 as a possible D gene (5 bases). Between the trimmed V and J ends, which lost 4 bases and 10 bases, there was a span of 13 bases. Looked up from germline, CDR1 is SGHDN and CDR2 is FVKESK. The CDR3 spans 12 residues. Written as DNA, the CDR3 is TGTGCCAGCAGCCCGATTGGAGGGGTAGCTTTCTTT. Protein product: CASSPIGGVAFF.

The chain couples TRBV18 to TRBJ1-5, with D perhaps matching TRBD1 (6 bases). Per the germline V gene, CDR1 is KGHSH and CDR2 is LQKENI. V gave up 3 bases and J gave up 7 bases, with 16 bases separating them. The CDR3 runs to 15 residues. Here the CDR3 DNA reads TGTGCCAGCTCACCTACAGGGCCTCCGAGACAGCCCCAGCATTTT. Translating gives CASSPTGPPRQPQHF.

The sample holds a few counts of this clone. The chain uses TRBV28 and TRBJ2-3; 13 nucleotides align to TRBD2. The length of the CDR3 is 18 residues. Germline CDR1 reads MDHEN; CDR2 reads SYDVKM. V lost 4 bases, J lost 6 bases, and 13 bases stayed unmatched. In DNA form, the CDR3 reads TGTGCCAGCAGTTCACCCGCACTAGCGGGGGGGAACACCGATACGCAGTATTTT. This translates into CASSSPALAGGNTDTQYF.

The rearrangement joins TRBV5-1 to TRBJ1-2; 7 bases align to TRBD1. Per the germline V gene, CDR1 is SGHRS and CDR2 is YFSETQ. The trim removed 7 bases at V and 2 bases at J, leaving 11 bases unmatched. The CDR3 length is 15 residues. The CDR3 DNA sequence: TGCGCCAGCCATACACCTGACAGGGAGAACTATGGCTACACCTTC. This encodes CASHTPDRENYGYTF.

The chain uses TRBV29-1 and TRBJ1-2, with TRBD1 matching 9 bases. This CDR3 spans 14 amino acids. The ends lost 2 bases at V and 4 bases at J; junction bases unmatched: 5. From germline, CDR1 is SQVTM and CDR2 ANQGSEA. The CDR3: CSVESRQGGYGYTF. CDR3 in DNA: TGCAGCGTTGAATCTCGACAGGGGGGCTATGGCTACACCTTC.

The CDR3 DNA reads TGTGCCAGCAGCAAAGCGTGTCGTACTAGCGGGGGAGAGACCCAGTACTTC. This sequence encodes CASSKACRTSGGETQYF. This rearrangement joins TRBV21-1 to TRBJ2-5; the table's TRBD2 call for D was not verified on the DNA. TRBV21-1 is termed a pseudogene. The CDR3 consists of 17 residues.

Concerning this clone itself: At one of its ends the junction is not consistent with the germline gene, which may arise from a read error. This rearrangement joins TRBV7-7 to TRBJ2-5, with TRBD1 matching over 7 bases. The germline V gene has CDR1 SSHAT and CDR2 FNYEAQ (reference sequence). The CDR3 has 14 amino acids. Here the CDR3 reads CASSAGTVQETQYF. The CDR3 DNA reads as TGTGCTAGCAGCGCCGGGACAGTACAAGAGACCCAGTACTTC.

This clone was picked up a small number of times. The J gene is TRBJ2-7, the V gene TRBV2; TRBD1 matches 11 bases. The CDR3 is made up of 15 amino acids. CDR1 and CDR2 (germline): SNHLY, FYNNEI. Trimming removed 6 bases from V and 1 base from J; junction bases left unmatched: 5. CDR3 sequence reads: CASRGDRGGSYEQYF. Written as DNA, the CDR3 is TGTGCCAGCAGGGGGGACAGGGGGGGATCCTACGAGCAGTACTTC.

The chain has TRBV27 and TRBJ1-1; possible D gene TRBD1, 6 bases. CDR1 is MNHEY and CDR2 is SMNVEV in the germline V gene (reference sequence). CDR3 length equals 15 residues. Between the trimmed V and J ends, which lost 0 bases and 4 bases, there was a span of 12 bases. CDR3 sequence reads: CASSLSLRGATEAFF. CDR3 DNA sequence: TGTGCCAGCAGTTTATCGCTACGGGGGGCCACTGAAGCTTTCTTT.

Here the CDR3 reads CASSDYGQVYGYTF. CDR3 coding DNA: TGTGCCAGCAGTGATTATGGACAGGTCTATGGCTACACCTTC. The chain couples TRBV25-1 to TRBJ1-2; TRBD1 aligns across 7 bases. Germline CDR1 reads MGHDK; CDR2 reads SYGVNS. CDR3 size: 14 residues. Losses at the gene ends were 3 bases for V and 4 bases for J; bases not matched to a gene: 5.

The rearrangement joins TRBV27 to TRBJ2-7, with TRBD2 matching 12 bases. Unmatched junction bases numbered 13, after V lost 1 base and J lost 6 bases. The CDR3 covers 18 residues. Per the germline V gene, CDR1 is MNHEY and CDR2 is SMNVEV (reference sequence). As DNA, the CDR3 is TGTGCCAGCAGTTTATACCCCCTCAGACTAGCGGGAGCGGGCGAGCAGTACTTC. It translates to CASSLYPLRLAGAGEQYF.

This chain joins TRBV12-1 and TRBJ1-6; no check of the table's D call, TRBD1, against the DNA was made. TRBV12-1 is a known pseudogene. This CDR3 has 17 residues. The CDR3 is CASSSKRGPRAGIPLHF. DNA for the CDR3: TGTGCCAGCAGCTCAAAGAGGGGGCCCAGGGCCGGAATACCCCTCCACTTT.

The CDR3: CASSEALKTPGRMANTF. The CDR3 DNA reads TGTGCCAGCAGTGAAGCCCTTAAGACTCCGGGAAGGATGGCTAACACCTTC. The chain carries TRBV2 and TRBJ1-2; D remains unclear. Germline V gene lookup returns CDR1 SNHLY and CDR2 FYNNEI. The CDR3 contains 17 residues. V lost 0 bases to trimming and J lost 12 bases, with 26 bases between them.